Presented here are 28 T cell receptor beta chains from one specimen sequenced in a study of Ad26.COV2.S vaccination and SARS-CoV-2 variants. Some clones are missing from TCRdb's copy, which holds only in-frame ones; the method was immunoSEQ multiplex PCR. The sample records approximately 480,000 clones, roughly 87% being singletons. The treatment denotes: 15 to 20 received Ad26.COV2.S at low or high dose, single or two shots; several received placebo; per-sample allocation not given. Collection of the samples took place on day 63 after the first injection of vaccine or placebo. This sample comprised peripheral blood, obtained in a trial of Ad26.COV2.S vaccine versus placebo. These receptors all come from a person between 18 and 65 years old who received the Ad26.COV2.S COVID-19 vaccine or a placebo.

In this sample, this clone turned up a few times. This chain connects TRBV2 to TRBJ1-2; 8 positions match TRBD1. V was clipped by 5 bases and J by 4 bases; unmatched bases: 12. CDR3 length: 16 residues. CDR1 and CDR2 from the germline V gene are SNHLY and FYNNEI. The CDR3 region has the DNA TGTGCCAGCAGTCCGACAGGGGTTAACGTAGTCTATGGCTACACCTTC. Amino acid sequence: CASSPTGVNVVYGYTF.

This clone was seen once. The rearrangement uses TRBV19 and TRBJ1-2; D gene ambiguous. This CDR3 contains 12 residues. CDR1 LNHDA and CDR2 SQIVND come from the germline V gene (reference sequence). V was trimmed by 7 bases and J by 7 bases, leaving 13 bases between them. CDR3 nucleotide sequence: TGTGCCAGTAAGGGCCAGAGCGGTGGCTACACCTTC. This sequence encodes CASKGQSGGYTF.

There are a few counts of this clone. The chain couples TRBV19 to TRBJ1-5; unclear D gene. Between the trimmed V and J ends, which lost 9 bases and 4 bases, there was a span of 13 bases. This CDR3 has 13 amino acids. The germline gives CDR1 LNHDA, CDR2 SQIVND (reference sequence). The CDR3 protein is CASSEQTNQPQHF. The CDR3 region has the DNA TGTGCCAGCTCAGAACAGACTAATCAGCCCCAGCATTTT.

The chain employs TRBV18 and TRBJ1-1; D is unclear. This CDR3 spans 15 amino acids. Germline V CDR1 and CDR2: KGHSH, LQKENI. The V end lost 2 bases, the J end lost 1 base, and 11 bases lay between the germline ends. CDR3 region: CASSPRAGPNTEAFF. The DNA of the CDR3 is TGTGCCAGCTCACCAAGAGCCGGACCGAACACTGAAGCTTTCTTT. Combining the CDR3 with reference TRBV18 and TRBJ1-1 gives the whole variable domain NAGVMQNPRHLVRRRGQEARLRCSPMKGHSHVYWYRQLPEEGLKFMVYLQKENIIDESGMPKERFSAEFPKEGPSILRIQQVVRGDSAAYFCASSPRAGPNTEAFFGQGTRLTVV.

The chain couples TRBV5-4 to TRBJ2-3; no definite D call. Germline CDR1 and CDR2: SGHNT and YYREEE (reference sequence). Trimming removed 1 base from V and 1 base from J, with 7 bases in between. CDR3 size: 14 residues. This chain's CDR3 is CASSLWIRTDTQYF. The CDR3 DNA reads TGTGCCAGCAGCTTGTGGATTCGCACAGATACGCAGTATTTT. The entire variable domain, with the rest obtained from reference TRBV5-4 and TRBJ2-3, is as follows: ETGVTQSPTHLIKTRGQQVTLRCSSQSGHNTVSWYQQALGQGPQFIFQYYREEENGRGNFPPRFSGLQFPNYSSELNVNALELDDSALYLCASSLWIRTDTQYFGPGTRLTVL.

The CDR3 DNA is TGTGCCAGCAGTGAATTGACTAGCTCATCGACAGATACGCAGTATTTT. It codes for CASSELTSSSTDTQYF. The V and J genes are TRBV2 and TRBJ2-3, with 7 bases that match TRBD2. The V gene end was trimmed by 2 bases and the J gene end by 3 bases; junction bases not matched to a gene: 8. Germline V gives CDR1 SNHLY, CDR2 FYNNEI. The CDR3 covers 16 residues.

The rearrangement joins TRBV7-9 to TRBJ1-5; D gene uncertain. The CDR3 covers 15 residues. Looked up from germline, CDR1 is SEHNR and CDR2 is FQNEAQ (reference sequence). V lost 1 base and J 0 bases, leaving 7 bases between the germline ends. CDR3 in amino acids: CASSLGEYSNQPQHF. The CDR3 nucleotides are TGTGCCAGCAGCTTAGGGGAATATAGCAATCAGCCCCAGCATTTT.

The J gene is TRBJ2-3, the V gene TRBV2, with 9 bases identical to TRBD2. This CDR3 comprises 15 residues. Unmatched junction bases numbered 4, after V lost 6 bases and J lost 0 bases. CDR1 is SNHLY and CDR2 is FYNNEI in the germline V gene. The CDR3 coding sequence is TGTGCCAGCAGCACTAGCGGGTCTAGCACAGATACGCAGTATTTT. It codes for CASSTSGSSTDTQYF.

A word on this clone: Other nucleotide sequences from this sample produce the same CDR3. V usage is TRBV30 and J usage is TRBJ2-1, with unresolved D. The CDR3 consists of 11 residues. Trimming removed 0 bases from V and 6 bases from J, with 3 bases in between. The V gene's germline CDR1 is GTSNPN and CDR2 SVGIG (reference sequence). CDR3 in DNA: TGTGCCTGGAGTGTACTCAATGAGCAGTTCTTC. Encoded protein: CAWSVLNEQFF.

The chain employs TRBV11-2 and TRBJ2-7; no clear D gene. Trimming left V 5 bases short and J 4 bases short, with 6 bases between. The CDR3 is 11 residues long. Germline V CDR1 and CDR2: SGHAT, FQNNGV. In DNA form, the CDR3 reads TGTGCCAGCAGCGCTTTGTACGAGCAGTACTTC. Its protein product is CASSALYEQYF.

This clone was seen once. This chain uses TRBV9 with TRBJ1-1; tentatively, D is TRBD1 (5 bases). Trimming stripped 0 bases from V and 3 bases from J, with 12 bases between. In germline, CDR1 is SGDLS, CDR2 YYNGEE. The CDR3 length is 15 residues. Here the CDR3 DNA reads TGTGCCAGCAGCGTAGTTCCAGGGCGAGACACTGAAGCTTTCTTT. Its protein product is CASSVVPGRDTEAFF.

A word on this clone: At the DNA level, this CDR3 is encoded by other sequences in the same sample as well. The chain combines TRBV29-1 with TRBJ2-5, with 7 bases fitting TRBD1. J gave up 1 base and V 6 bases, and 2 bases lay outside the gene matches. This CDR3 comprises 12 residues. Germline assignment: CDR1 SQVTM and CDR2 ANQGSEA. CDR3 loop: CSVAGGQETQYF. For the CDR3, the DNA is TGCAGCGTGGCAGGGGGCCAAGAGACCCAGTACTTC.

The rearrangement links TRBV4-3 to TRBJ2-3, with 7 bases lining up with TRBD2. Germline CDR1 LGHNA, CDR2 YSLEER. This CDR3 contains 20 residues. Trimming cost V 0 bases and J 5 bases; bases outside gene matches: 20. The CDR3 nucleotides read TGCGCCAGCAGCCAAGAGGGGGAAGGTCGACTAGCTCCAGGCGGAGATACGCAGTATTTT. This translates into CASSQEGEGRLAPGGDTQYF.

V is TRBV27 and J is TRBJ1-1; D is uncertain. Trimming cost V 4 bases and J 10 bases, with 19 bases left between them. This CDR3 contains 14 residues. Germline CDR1 is MNHEY and CDR2 is SMNVEV (reference sequence). The CDR3 DNA follows: TGTGCCAGCAGTTCCGCGATCTACGGGGTTTCAGCTTTCTTT. This gives the protein CASSSAIYGVSAFF.

The chain carries TRBV6-6 and TRBJ2-1, with D possibly matching TRBD2 (5 bases). CDR3 length: 14 amino acids. Per the germline V gene, CDR1 is MNHNY and CDR2 is SVGAGI (reference sequence). The germline V and J ends were trimmed by 2 bases and 10 bases, with 15 bases remaining between them. In nucleotides, the CDR3 is TGTGCCAGCAGTTACGGGTTGGAGGCCGGGGAGCAGTTCTTC. Its translation is CASSYGLEAGEQFF.

This clone was seen a handful of times. A junction boundary mismatches the germline segment, possibly from a read error. The chain links TRBV29-1 to TRBJ1-2; D is possibly TRBD1 (6 bases). The V gene's germline CDR1 is SQVTM and CDR2 ANQGSEA. There are 12 residues in the CDR3. CDR3 amino acids: CSVETTGPGDAF. In DNA, the CDR3 is TGCAGCGTTGAAACGACCGGACCAGGGGACGCCTTC.

V usage is TRBV7-9 and J usage is TRBJ2-1; D is ambiguous. Germline V gene lookup returns CDR1 SEHNR and CDR2 FQNEAQ (reference sequence). CDR3 size: 18 residues. With 2 bases removed from V and 1 base from J, the gap between germline ends came to 18 bases. This CDR3 is CASSLLIVRKPSYNEQFF. The CDR3 nucleotides read TGTGCCAGCAGCTTATTGATCGTGCGGAAACCTTCCTACAATGAGCAGTTCTTC.

The chain uses TRBV7-8 and TRBJ1-6; 7 nucleotides align to TRBD1. Germline V CDR1 and CDR2: SGHVS, FQNEAQ. Unmatched junction bases numbered 11, after V lost 6 bases and J lost 0 bases. This CDR3 is 18 amino acids long. The CDR3 region is CASSSPPGQSSYNSPLHF. The CDR3 nucleotides are TGTGCCAGCAGTTCCCCGCCGGGACAGAGCTCCTATAATTCACCCCTCCACTTT.

The rearrangement links TRBV11-2 to TRBJ2-1; 9 nucleotides agree with TRBD2. Germline V gives CDR1 SGHAT, CDR2 FQNNGV. The CDR3 sequence is 16 residues long. Trimming took 3 bases from V and 6 from J; bases not matched to a gene: 9. The CDR3 DNA reads TGTGCCAGCAGCTTTGGTCTAGCGGGGAGGGCCAATGAGCAGTTCTTC. Its translation is CASSFGLAGRANEQFF.

The CDR3 is CASSAGTYEQYF. CDR3 nucleotide sequence: TGTGCCAGCAGTGCAGGCACCTACGAGCAGTACTTC. The chain has TRBV2 and TRBJ2-7; no clear D. In germline, CDR1 is SNHLY, CDR2 FYNNEI. V lost 4 bases and J 2 bases, leaving 6 bases between the germline ends. CDR3 size: 12 residues.

The V and J genes are TRBV6-5 and TRBJ2-7; D call uncertain. The V and J ends lost 8 bases and 0 bases respectively, with 8 bases between them. CDR3 length equals 12 residues. The germline V gene has CDR1 MNHEY and CDR2 SVGAGI. The chain's CDR3 is CASADLSYEQYF. In nucleotides, the CDR3 is TGTGCCAGCGCGGACCTCTCCTACGAGCAGTACTTC.

This sequence joins TRBV28 and TRBJ2-5; TRBD2 matches at 8 bases. The CDR3 loop spans 13 amino acids. CDR1 and CDR2 (germline): MDHEN, SYDVKM. J gave up 4 bases and V 2 bases, and 0 bases lay outside the gene matches. The CDR3 nucleotides read TGTGCCAGCAGTTTAGCGGGAGGAGAGACCCAGTACTTC. Translation gives CASSLAGGETQYF.

This clone was counted only a few times. The chain is built from TRBV5-1 and TRBJ2-7, with a tentative D call TRBD1 (6 bases). Germline CDR1 is SGHRS and CDR2 is YFSETQ. This CDR3 region has 13 residues. The ends were cut back, 0 bases at V and 7 bases at J, with 11 bases in the middle. The CDR3 nucleotides read TGCGCCAGCAGCTTGGCGGGAAGGGGGGAGCAGTACTTC. Its translation: CASSLAGRGEQYF. Filled out from reference TRBV5-1 and TRBJ2-7, the complete variable domain reads KAGVTQTPRYLIKTRGQQVTLSCSPISGHRSVSWYQQTPGQGLQFLFEYFSETQRNKGNFPGRFSGRQFSNSRSEMNVSTLELGDSALYLCASSLAGRGEQYFGPGTRLTVT.

The genes are TRBV19 and TRBJ2-1; 7 bases line up with TRBD2. The CDR3 runs to 14 residues. Germline loops: CDR1 LNHDA, CDR2 SQIVND (reference sequence). V lost 4 bases, J lost 9 bases, and 9 bases stayed unmatched. This chain's CDR3 is CASSKVGGSSEQFF. CDR3 nucleotides: TGTGCCAGTAGTAAGGTCGGCGGGAGTAGTGAGCAGTTCTTC. The full variable domain, its missing parts supplied by reference TRBV19 and TRBJ2-1, is DGGITQSPKYLFRKEGQNVTLSCEQNLNHDAMYWYRQDPGQGLRLIYYSQIVNDFQKGDIAEGYSVSREKKESFPLTVTSAQKNPTAFYLCASSKVGGSSEQFFGPGTRLTVL.

The chain links TRBV18 to TRBJ1-1; 9 bases are a match to TRBD1. Germline assignment: CDR1 KGHSH and CDR2 LQKENI. This CDR3 is 15 amino acids long. V was pared by 3 bases and J by 1 base, with 3 bases of the junction left unmatched. The CDR3 loop reads CASSPRTGENTEAFF. The CDR3 DNA sequence: TGTGCCAGCTCACCCCGGACAGGGGAGAACACTGAAGCTTTCTTT.

V is TRBV11-2 and J is TRBJ2-1, with 8 bases that match TRBD2. CDR3 length: 17 residues. The ends lost 0 bases at V and 3 bases at J; junction bases unmatched: 7. Germline-derived CDR1 and CDR2 are SGHAT and FQNNGV. DNA of the CDR3: TGTGCCAGCAGCTTAGAATTGGCGGGAGGACTCTACAATGAGCAGTTCTTC. Translated, it gives CASSLELAGGLYNEQFF.

The CDR3 nucleotides are TGTGCCAGTAGTATAAGGACCGGGTTTGAAGCTTTCTTT. Translated, it gives CASSIRTGFEAFF. V is TRBV19 and J is TRBJ1-1; no clear D gene. The length of the CDR3 is 13 residues. Germline loops: CDR1 LNHDA, CDR2 SQIVND (reference sequence). Trimming took off 2 bases at V and 7 bases at J, with 11 bases between the two ends.

This chain uses TRBV28 with TRBJ2-1, with 7 positions matching TRBD1. Germline V CDR1 and CDR2: MDHEN, SYDVKM. The CDR3 runs to 14 residues. Unmatched junction bases numbered 6, after V lost 6 bases and J lost 4 bases. The CDR3 DNA reads TGTGCCAGCAGCCCCGGGACAGTTTACAATGAGCAGTTCTTC. It translates to CASSPGTVYNEQFF.